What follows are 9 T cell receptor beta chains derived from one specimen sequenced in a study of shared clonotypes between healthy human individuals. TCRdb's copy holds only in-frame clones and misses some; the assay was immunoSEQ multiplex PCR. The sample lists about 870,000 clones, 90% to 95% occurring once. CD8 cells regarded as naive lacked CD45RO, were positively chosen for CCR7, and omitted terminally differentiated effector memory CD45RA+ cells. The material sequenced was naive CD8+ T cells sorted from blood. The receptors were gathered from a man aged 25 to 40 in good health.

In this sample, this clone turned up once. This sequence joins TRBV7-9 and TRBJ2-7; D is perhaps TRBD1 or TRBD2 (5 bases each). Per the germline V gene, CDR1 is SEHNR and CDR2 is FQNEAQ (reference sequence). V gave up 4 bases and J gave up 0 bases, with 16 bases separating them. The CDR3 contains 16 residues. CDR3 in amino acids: CASSSSLSGRSYEQYF. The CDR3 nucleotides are TGTGCCAGCAGCTCCTCCCTCTCGGGGCGCTCCTACGAGCAGTACTTC.

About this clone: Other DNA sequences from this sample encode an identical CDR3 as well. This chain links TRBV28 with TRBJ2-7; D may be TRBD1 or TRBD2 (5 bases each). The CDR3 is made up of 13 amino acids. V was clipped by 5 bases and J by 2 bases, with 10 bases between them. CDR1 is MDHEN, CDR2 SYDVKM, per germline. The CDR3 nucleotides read TGTGCCAGCAGTCCGGGACCGACCTACGAGCAGTACTTC. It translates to CASSPGPTYEQYF.

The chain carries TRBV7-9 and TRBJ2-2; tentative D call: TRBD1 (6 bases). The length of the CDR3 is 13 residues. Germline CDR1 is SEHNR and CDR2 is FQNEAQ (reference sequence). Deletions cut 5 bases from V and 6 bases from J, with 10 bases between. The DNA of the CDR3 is TGTGCCAGCAGCCACCCAGGGGCCGGGGAGCTGTTTTTT. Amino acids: CASSHPGAGELFF.

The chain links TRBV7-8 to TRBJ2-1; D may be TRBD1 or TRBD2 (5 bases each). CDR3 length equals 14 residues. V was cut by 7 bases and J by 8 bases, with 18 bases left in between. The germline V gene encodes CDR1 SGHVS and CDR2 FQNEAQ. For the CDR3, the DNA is TGTGCCAGCACCATAGAGAGGGGCGCCGATGAGCAGTTCTTC. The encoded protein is CASTIERGADEQFF.

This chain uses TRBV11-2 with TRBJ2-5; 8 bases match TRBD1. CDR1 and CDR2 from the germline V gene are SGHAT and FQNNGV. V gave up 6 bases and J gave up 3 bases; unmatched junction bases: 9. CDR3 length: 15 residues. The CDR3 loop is CASRSDRGQEETQYF. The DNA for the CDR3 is TGTGCCAGCAGATCCGACAGGGGCCAAGAAGAGACCCAGTACTTC.

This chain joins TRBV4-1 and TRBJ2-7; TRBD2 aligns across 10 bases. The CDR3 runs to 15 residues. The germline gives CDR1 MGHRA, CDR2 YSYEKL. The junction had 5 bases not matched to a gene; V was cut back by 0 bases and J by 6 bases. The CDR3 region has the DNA TGCGCCAGCAGCCAAGATCTAGCGGGAGTAGGCGAGCAGTACTTC. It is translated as CASSQDLAGVGEQYF.

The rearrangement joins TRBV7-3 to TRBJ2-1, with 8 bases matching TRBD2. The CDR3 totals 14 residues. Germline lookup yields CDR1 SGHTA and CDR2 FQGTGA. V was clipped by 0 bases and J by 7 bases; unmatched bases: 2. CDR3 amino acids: CASSLTSGINEQFF. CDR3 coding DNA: TGTGCCAGCAGCTTAACTAGCGGGATTAATGAGCAGTTCTTC.

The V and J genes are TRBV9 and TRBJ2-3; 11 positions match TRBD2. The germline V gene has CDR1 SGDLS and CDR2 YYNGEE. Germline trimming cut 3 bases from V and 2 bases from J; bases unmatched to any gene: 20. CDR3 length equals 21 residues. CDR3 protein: CASSDQRQGEFSGRATDTQYF. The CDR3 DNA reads TGTGCCAGCAGCGATCAGAGACAGGGGGAATTTAGCGGGAGGGCCACAGATACGCAGTATTTT.

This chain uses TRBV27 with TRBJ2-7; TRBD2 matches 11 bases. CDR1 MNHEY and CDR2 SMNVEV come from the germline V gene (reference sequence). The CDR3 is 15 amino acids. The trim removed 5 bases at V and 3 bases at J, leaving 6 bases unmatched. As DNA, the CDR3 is TGTGCCAGCAGTCCAACTAGCGGGAGCTTCTACGAGCAGTACTTC. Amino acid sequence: CASSPTSGSFYEQYF.